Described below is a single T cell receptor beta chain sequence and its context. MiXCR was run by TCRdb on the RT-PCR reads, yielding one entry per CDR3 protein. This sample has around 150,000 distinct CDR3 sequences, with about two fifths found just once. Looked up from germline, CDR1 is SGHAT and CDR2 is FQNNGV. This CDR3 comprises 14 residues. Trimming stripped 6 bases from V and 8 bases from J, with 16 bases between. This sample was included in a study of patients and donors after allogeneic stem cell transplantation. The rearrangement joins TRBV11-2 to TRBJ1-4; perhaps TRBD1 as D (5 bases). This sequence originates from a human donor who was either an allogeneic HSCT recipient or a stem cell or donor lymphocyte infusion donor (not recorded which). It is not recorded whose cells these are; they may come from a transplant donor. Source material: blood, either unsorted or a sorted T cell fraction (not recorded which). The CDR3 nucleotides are TGTGCCAGCAGGCGTACCGGGACGGGCGAAAAACTGTTTTTT. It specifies CASRRTGTGEKLFF.